Below are 23 T cell receptor beta chains sequenced from a single sample in a study of molecular identifiers for immune sequencing clone quantification. TCRdb ran MiXCR on the PCR reads and lists one entry per CDR3 protein. The sample has about half a million distinct CDR3 sequences; around 25% are singletons. The specimen was naive CD8+ T cells from blood, with Jurkat cell RNA spiked in. Subset in this sample: FACS-sorted CD8+CD4-CCR7+CD45RA+ naive T cells. These receptors were taken from a human donor in good health. Some libraries in this study had Jurkat cell RNA spiked in.

This clonotype was observed a handful of times. V and J are TRBV7-2 and TRBJ2-1; TRBD1 matches 9 bases. Trimming removed 11 bases from V and 1 base from J; junction bases left unmatched: 15. The CDR3 length is 17 residues. Germline V gene sequence: CDR1 SGHTA, CDR2 FQGNSA. The DNA for the CDR3 is TGTGCCCTAAATCCAAAAACCGGACAGGGGTCCTACAATGAGCAGTTCTTC. Residues: CALNPKTGQGSYNEQFF.

This clonotype was counted ten times or more. The chain has TRBV6-5 and TRBJ2-7, with no clear D. This CDR3 comprises 13 residues. The V gene's germline CDR1 is MNHEY and CDR2 SVGAGI. V dropped 5 bases and J dropped 5 bases, with 13 bases sitting between them. This CDR3 reads CASSPLGWNEQYF. The CDR3 DNA reads as TGTGCCAGCAGTCCACTGGGGTGGAACGAGCAGTACTTC.

At least ten counts were recorded for this clonotype. CDR3 sequence: CASSSLQRGAYNEQFF. The CDR3 DNA reads TGTGCCAGCAGTTCCCTGCAGCGGGGGGCCTACAATGAGCAGTTCTTC. The chain has TRBV12-3 or TRBV12-4 and TRBJ2-1, with TRBD2 matching 9 bases. J was trimmed by 2 bases and V by 4 bases; bases with no gene match: 6. This CDR3 contains 16 residues.

The chain links TRBV10-3 to TRBJ2-6; 7 bases are a match to TRBD1. Germline V gene lookup returns CDR1 ENHRY and CDR2 SYGVKD. The CDR3 spans 16 residues. V lost 6 bases and J lost 0; bases outside the gene matches: 5. The CDR3 protein is CAIRTTGNSGANVLTF. The CDR3 DNA sequence: TGTGCCATCAGGACGACAGGGAACTCTGGGGCCAACGTCCTGACTTTC.

V usage is TRBV5-1 and J usage is TRBJ2-3; TRBD2 agrees at 12 bases. CDR1 is SGHRS and CDR2 is YFSETQ in the germline V gene. This CDR3 is 17 amino acids long. Germline trimming cut 0 bases from V and 5 bases from J; bases unmatched to any gene: 7. The CDR3 sequence: CASSLDPSGGAGDTQYF. For the CDR3, the DNA is TGCGCCAGCAGCTTGGACCCTAGCGGGGGGGCTGGAGATACGCAGTATTTT.

This clonotype was recorded only once. A much larger clone lies one base from this, so it may be a read error. V usage is TRBV6-5 and J usage is TRBJ2-4; D gene uncertain. The CDR3 covers 11 residues. V was shortened by 2 bases and J by 9 bases, with 5 bases between the two germline ends. Germline lookup yields CDR1 MNHEY and CDR2 SVGAGI. The CDR3: CASSYGCIQYF. CDR3 bases: TGTGCCAGCAGTTACGGGTGCATTCAGTACTTC.

This clonotype was counted only a few times. The rearrangement joins TRBV5-5 to TRBJ1-2, with D possibly matching TRBD1 (6 bases). Deletions cut 0 bases from V and 2 bases from J, with 11 bases between. This CDR3 is 15 amino acids long. Germline V gene data show CDR1 as SGHKS and CDR2 as YYEKEE (reference sequence). The CDR3 coding sequence is TGTGCCAGCAGCTTGGTCCGGACAGCCAACTATGGCTACACCTTC. It translates to CASSLVRTANYGYTF.

In its sample, this clonotype was seen many times. V usage is TRBV5-4 and J usage is TRBJ2-3, with TRBD2 identical over 10 bases. V dropped 4 bases and J dropped 4; count of bases not matched to a gene: 15. CDR3 size: 18 residues. Germline loops: CDR1 SGHNT, CDR2 YYREEE (reference sequence). The CDR3 DNA reads as TGTGCCAGCAGCGTGAAACTAGCGGGGAGGGGATCCCCAGATACGCAGTATTTT. Protein product: CASSVKLAGRGSPDTQYF.

The table lists this clonotype with a few counts. The rearrangement links TRBV6-2 or TRBV6-3 to TRBJ1-1, with 9 bases matching TRBD1. This CDR3 has 15 residues. Losses at the gene ends were 2 bases for V and 1 base for J; bases not matched to a gene: 2. Looked up from germline, CDR1 is MNHEY and CDR2 is SVGEGT. Here the CDR3 DNA reads TGTGCCAGCAGTTACGGGGGACAGGGGAACACTGAAGCTTTCTTT. Amino acids: CASSYGGQGNTEAFF.

This clonotype appeared many times. This rearrangement joins TRBV7-6 to TRBJ1-5; TRBD1 agrees at 8 bases. Per the germline V gene, CDR1 is SGHVS and CDR2 is FNYEAQ. There are 14 residues in the CDR3. Trimming removed 8 bases from V and 2 bases from J; junction bases left unmatched: 5. The CDR3 sequence: CASADRGGNQPQHF. CDR3 coding DNA: TGTGCCAGCGCCGACAGGGGCGGCAATCAGCCCCAGCATTTT.

This clonotype was seen only a few times. The V and J genes are TRBV12-3 or TRBV12-4 and TRBJ2-2; tentatively, D is TRBD2 (6 bases). V dropped 7 bases and J dropped 2 bases, with 14 bases sitting between them. The CDR3 has 15 amino acids. The CDR3 is CASTPAAGNTGELFF. The CDR3, as DNA: TGTGCCAGCACCCCGGCAGCGGGTAACACCGGGGAGCTGTTTTTT.

This clonotype has only a few counts. The chain joins TRBV7-9 to TRBJ1-4, with D possibly TRBD1 on 6 matching bases. In germline, CDR1 is SEHNR, CDR2 FQNEAQ (reference sequence). The CDR3 contains 17 residues. V was pared by 4 bases and J by 0 bases, with 15 bases between. CDR3 amino acids: CASSSNKRQATNEKLFF. The CDR3 DNA is TGTGCCAGCAGCTCCAATAAAAGACAGGCAACTAATGAAAAACTGTTTTTT.

In this sample, this clonotype turned up a few times. A much larger clone lies a single base off, so this may be a read error. This chain links TRBV12-3 or TRBV12-4 with TRBJ2-7; 11 nucleotides align to TRBD2. The CDR3 sequence is 14 residues long. The CDR3 DNA reads TGTGCCTCAAAGTTAGCGGGGGGGCTTTACGAGCAGCACTTC. Translated: CASKLAGGLYEQHF.

Concerning this clonotype itself: It may be a read error: a sequence one base away is much more abundant. The chain couples TRBV14 to TRBJ2-7; the D gene is possibly TRBD2 (5 bases). V was trimmed by 2 bases and J by 7 bases, leaving 12 bases between them. The length of the CDR3 is 13 residues. The germline V gene encodes CDR1 SGHDN and CDR2 FVKESK. The CDR3 coding sequence is TGTGCCAGCAGCCAAAAAAGGACGGGGGAGCAGTACTTC. Amino acid sequence: CASSQKRTGEQYF.

The sample holds a few counts of this clonotype. The chain carries TRBV6-1 and TRBJ2-2, with no clear D. From germline, CDR1 is MNHNS and CDR2 SASEGT. This CDR3 spans 21 amino acids. V was trimmed by 0 bases and J by 6 bases, leaving 29 bases between them. The CDR3 loop reads CASSEARAGISERLSAGELFF. CDR3 coding DNA: TGTGCCAGCAGTGAAGCTCGGGCAGGAATCTCGGAAAGATTGTCGGCCGGGGAGCTGTTTTTT.

On this clonotype itself: The CDR3 ends on some other residue instead of the conserved phenylalanine or tryptophan, so this is likely a read error. This chain connects TRBV7-2 to TRBJ2-3; possible D gene TRBD2, 5 bases. Trimming left V 5 bases short and J 2 bases short, with 17 bases between. The CDR3 runs to 16 residues. The germline CDR1 and CDR2 sequences are SGHTA and FQGNSA. Written as DNA, the CDR3 is TGTGCCAGCAGCATCCCGGAATTCCGGGACACAGATACGCAGTATCTT. It is translated as CASSIPEFRDTDTQYL.

The rearrangement uses TRBV7-6 and TRBJ2-7; D perhaps matches TRBD2 (6 bases). Trimming took off 1 base at V and 7 bases at J, with 11 bases between the two ends. The CDR3 loop spans 13 amino acids. From germline, CDR1 is SGHVS and CDR2 FNYEAQ. In nucleotides, the CDR3 is TGTGCCAGCAGCTTAGTAGACGCGGGGGAGCAGTACTTC. This encodes CASSLVDAGEQYF.

The rearrangement links TRBV12-3 or TRBV12-4 to TRBJ1-6; D perhaps matches TRBD1 (5 bases). The ends were cut back, 7 bases at V and 3 bases at J, with 10 bases in the middle. The CDR3 totals 14 residues. Here the CDR3 DNA reads TGTGCCAGCACCTTGGGGGGCTATAATTCACCCCTCCACTTT. Translating gives CASTLGGYNSPLHF.

On this clonotype itself: A read error may produce the germline difference seen at one junction end. The chain uses TRBV14 and TRBJ2-2, with D possibly matching TRBD2 (5 bases). Germline CDR1 is SGHDN and CDR2 is FVKESK. This CDR3 comprises 17 residues. CDR3 coding DNA: TGTGCCAGCAGCCAAGAGGCGTCGGGCAGATACACCGGGGAGCTGTCTTTT. Encoded protein: CASSQEASGRYTGELSF.

This clonotype has ten or more counts. This rearrangement joins TRBV12-3 or TRBV12-4 to TRBJ2-7, with a tentative D call TRBD1 (5 bases). The length of the CDR3 is 13 residues. Trimming shortened V by 5 bases and J by 3 bases, and 11 bases separated the two germline ends. The CDR3 reads CASSPPDSYEQYF. The CDR3 DNA reads TGTGCCAGCAGTCCTCCCGACAGCTACGAGCAGTACTTC.

As concerns this clonotype: With a much larger clone just one base away, this may be a read error. The chain couples TRBV25-1 to TRBJ2-3; D remains unclear. The CDR3 sequence is 15 residues long. The germline V gene encodes CDR1 MGHDK and CDR2 SYGVNS. The CDR3 spells CARSELTHAADTQYF. Here the CDR3 DNA reads TGTGCCCGCAGTGAGCTGACTCACGCCGCAGATACGCAGTATTTT.

This clonotype was counted once. This likely comes from a read error, as the CDR3 has no conserved phenylalanine or tryptophan at its end. This chain connects TRBV6-2 or TRBV6-3 to TRBJ1-2; perhaps TRBD1 as D (5 bases). The CDR3 runs to 16 residues. Trimming pared 6 bases from V and 1 base from J, leaving 18 bases between. Looked up from germline, CDR1 is MNHEY and CDR2 is SVGEGT. The CDR3 here is CASRTLDSRFNYGYTI. Written as DNA, the CDR3 is TGTGCCAGCAGGACTCTAGACAGCCGATTTAACTATGGCTACACCATC.

This clonotype has only a few counts. V is TRBV5-1 and J is TRBJ2-7; possible D gene TRBD1, 7 bases. CDR3 size: 15 residues. V lost 4 bases and J lost 3, with 17 bases in between. CDR1 and CDR2 from the germline V gene are SGHRS and YFSETQ. CDR3 loop: CASSGGTDWDYEQYF. CDR3 nucleotides: TGCGCCAGCAGCGGCGGGACAGACTGGGACTACGAGCAGTACTTC.